These 2 T cell receptor beta chains share one sample of origin, sequenced in a study of a mutant IDH1 vaccine in newly diagnosed glioma. Method: immunoSEQ multiplex PCR; TCRdb's copy keeps in-frame clones and lacks some. The data show just over 35,000 clones, about four fifths seen once. The time point here: week 11, during vaccination. The study gave 300 ug of mutant IDH1 20-mer peptide per vaccine dose, with topical imiquimod. Their antigen targets remain unknown. The source material was peripheral blood mononuclear cells (PBMCs), sampled from a glioma patient whose treatment included an IDH1 peptide vaccine. These receptors came from a woman aged 25 to 39 with glioma. Some clones in this sample may be carry-over from other donors' samples.

A remark on this clone: One junction end does not reproduce the germline sequence, and a read error may be involved. V gene TRBV27 combines with J gene TRBJ1-1, with D perhaps TRBD1 (6 bases). This CDR3 region has 15 residues. CDR1 and CDR2 from the germline V gene are MNHEY and SMNVEV (reference sequence). The CDR3 protein is CASSFSGGGNSEAFF. In DNA, the CDR3 is TGTGCCAGCAGTTTCTCCGGGGGCGGGAACTCTGAAGCTTTCTTT.

This clone appeared a single time. The J gene is TRBJ1-2, the V gene TRBV4-2, with a tentative D call TRBD1 (6 bases). This CDR3 comprises 16 residues. V dropped 0 bases and J dropped 7 bases, with 18 bases sitting between them. CDR1 is LGHNA, CDR2 YNFKEQ, per germline. CDR3 loop: CASSQDGLQGFGGYTF. The CDR3 region has the DNA TGTGCCAGCAGCCAAGACGGGCTACAGGGTTTCGGTGGCTACACCTTC.